Listed below are T cell receptor beta chains from one sample, sequenced in a study of post-analysis software for immune sequencing data. TCRdb re-called the PCR reads with MiXCR, one entry per CDR3 protein. The sample lists about 460,000 distinct CDR3 sequences, less than 45% occurring once. Input material: blood. Every receptor here comes from a girl aged 5-17 years with multiple sclerosis. CDR3s include the opening cysteine and the closing phenylalanine or tryptophan. The order of the fields is D gene, clone size, V gene, J gene, CDR3 DNA, CDR3 protein. The D gene is left open where the match is weak. Clone size appears in some rows only: once, few, many, or a class for an expanded clone.

>NA|few|TRBV5-1|TRBJ1-6
TGCGCCAGCAGCTCCTCACTGAATTCACCCCTCCACTTT
CASSSSLNSPLHF
>TRBD2|NA|TRBV28|TRBJ2-1
TGTGCCAGCAGTTCCCTCCAAGGAGCGGGAAGCCTCAATGAGCAGTTCTTC
CASSSLQGAGSLNEQFF
>TRBD2|NA|TRBV5-1|TRBJ2-5
TGCGCCAGCACTAGCGGGAGGGCCCAAGAGACCCAGTACTTC
CASTSGRAQETQYF
>NA|few|TRBV15|TRBJ2-7
TGTGCCACCAGCCTAACAAGGGGGTACAGCTCCTACGAGCAGTACTTC
CATSLTRGYSSYEQYF
>TRBD1|NA|TRBV29-1|TRBJ1-2
TGCAGCTCTGACACAGGGGAACTTGGCTACACCTTC
CSSDTGELGYTF
>NA|NA|TRBV28|TRBJ2-1
TGTGCCAGCAGAGCTAGCAGCGGTGGATTCTGCAATGAGCAGTTCTTC
CASRASSGGFCNEQFF
>NA|few|TRBV9|TRBJ2-3
TGTGCCAGCAGCGTAGAGGGGCAGGGAGATACGCAGTATTTT
CASSVEGQGDTQYF
>NA|NA|TRBV20-1|TRBJ2-7
TGCAGTGTCTCTCCTAGTGGAGCGACGCCCTACGAGCAGTACTTC
CSVSPSGATPYEQYF
>TRBD2|NA|TRBV5-1|TRBJ2-1
TGCGCCAGCAGCTTGGTGGCTAGCGGGAGCAGTGAGCAGTTCTTC
CASSLVASGSSEQFF
>TRBD2|once|TRBV20-1|TRBJ2-3
TGCAGTGCAAACCCGGGACTAGCGGGACCCCTCCCAGATACGCAGTATTTT
CSANPGLAGPLPDTQYF
>NA|NA|TRBV25-1|TRBJ1-2
TGTGCCAGCAGTGGGGCTGCTAAGGAGGACAGAGCTAACTATGGCTACACCTTC
CASSGAAKEDRANYGYTF
>NA|NA|TRBV7-2|TRBJ1-2
TGTGCCAGCAGCCCATGGGGAGGTGGCTACACCTTC
CASSPWGGGYTF
>TRBD2|NA|TRBV20-1|TRBJ2-1
TGCAGTGCTAGAGTCAGGACTAGCGGGAGTGATGAGCAGTTCTTC
CSARVRTSGSDEQFF
>TRBD1|NA|TRBV9|TRBJ2-6
TGTGCCAGCAGCGAAAACAGGGGCCCTGGGGCCAACGTCCTGACTTTC
CASSENRGPGANVLTF
>TRBD1|NA|TRBV29-1|TRBJ2-4
TGCAGCGTTGAAGACCAGGGGGAAATGGGAAGGGAGCAGTACTTC
CSVEDQGEMGREQYF
>TRBD1|few|TRBV20-1|TRBJ2-7
TGCAGTGCTAGAGATTTTGGGACAGGGCACGAGCAGTACTTC
CSARDFGTGHEQYF
>NA|few|TRBV6-6|TRBJ2-7
TGTGCCAGCAGTACTGACAGCGAGCAGTACTTC
CASSTDSEQYF